A selection of T cell receptor beta chains follows, all from one sample in a study of cytomegalovirus exposure and HLA in healthy donors. Some clones are missing from TCRdb's copy, which holds only in-frame ones; the method was immunoSEQ multiplex PCR. The data show approximately 100,000 clones, with about 76% seen just once and 7.5% to 9.5% held by the top ten. Sample: PBMCs. The receptors here all came from a human donor in good health. Each CDR3 is given with its conserved first and last residue. The D gene is left open where the match is weak. Not every row has a clone size; where given, it reads once, few, many or a size class.

TRBJ2-4 | TRBV4-1 | - | - | TGCGCCAGCAGCCAAGTCGGCGGATTAGCCAAAAACATTCAGTACTTC | CASSQVGGLAKNIQYF
TRBJ1-2 | TRBV4-2 | - | - | TGTGCCAGCAGCCCGGGACTGCCCTATGGCTACACCTTC | CASSPGLPYGYTF
TRBJ1-3 | TRBV5-8 | - | - | TGTGCCAGCAGCTTGGCCGTCGGCGCGGGGAACACCATATATTTT | CASSLAVGAGNTIYF
TRBJ2-1 | TRBV9 | TRBD2 | - | TGTGCCAGCAGCGAGACGACTAGCGGGAGGGCCATCACGGATGAGCAGTTCTTC | CASSETTSGRAITDEQFF
TRBJ2-1 | TRBV14 | TRBD2 | - | TGTGCCAGCAGCCAATCTCGCGGGAGAGGAGGTGAGCAGTTCTTC | CASSQSRGRGGEQFF
TRBJ2-2 | TRBV6-1 | - | once | TGTGCCAGCAGTGAAGGTGGGGGGGCCAGCACCGGGGAGCTGTTTTTT | CASSEGGGASTGELFF
TRBJ2-2 | TRBV29-1 | - | - | TGCAGCGTTTCCCCCCCAACAGGGTACCCGAACACCGGGGAGCTGTTTTTT | CSVSPPTGYPNTGELFF
TRBJ2-2 | TRBV12-5 | TRBD1 | - | TGTGCTAGTGGACTTCGACAGGGGGCAAGGGAACTGTTTTTT | CASGLRQGARELFF
TRBJ1-2 | TRBV9 | - | - | TGTGCCAGCAGCCCAGCGGGGGCCCGTGACTATGGCTACACCTTC | CASSPAGARDYGYTF
TRBJ2-5 | TRBV5-1 | - | - | TGCGCCAGCAGCTTGGGAGTAGCAGCAGAGACCCAGTACTTC | CASSLGVAAETQYF
TRBJ2-5 | TRBV10-2 | TRBD1 | - | TGCGCCAGCAGTGAGTCACTCAGGGGGCTCAAAGAGACCCAGTACTTC | CASSESLRGLKETQYF
TRBJ2-3 | TRBV18 | - | - | TGTGCCAGCTCACAACTTTTCACAGATACGCAGTATTTT | CASSQLFTDTQYF
TRBJ2-7 | TRBV5-1 | TRBD1 | - | TGCGCCAGCAAACAACCGGGACAGGGGACGGAGCAGTACTTC | CASKQPGQGTEQYF
TRBJ1-4 | TRBV12-5 | - | once | TGTGCTAGTGGTTTGGTACGAGCTGAGCCTAATGAAAAACTGTTTTTT | CASGLVRAEPNEKLFF
TRBJ2-1 | TRBV7-6 | TRBD2 | few | TGTGCCAGCAGCCAACTGGGACTAGAGGATGAGCAGTTCTTC | CASSQLGLEDEQFF
TRBJ1-1 | TRBV30 | - | - | TGTGCCTGGAGTAAAAGACGGGGGACTGAAGCTTTCTTT | CAWSKRRGTEAFF
TRBJ2-4 | TRBV15 | - | - | TGTGCCACCAGCAATCCAGAAGGGTCGGGGGCCAAAAACATTCAGTACTTC | CATSNPEGSGAKNIQYF
TRBJ1-1 | TRBV6-1 | - | - | TGTGCCAGCAGTGGACGGATACTAAACACTGAAGCTTTCTTT | CASSGRILNTEAFF
TRBJ1-2 | TRBV4-1 | TRBD1 | - | TGCGCCAGCAGCCAAGAGACAGGGACTAACTATGGCTACACCTTC | CASSQETGTNYGYTF
TRBJ2-3 | TRBV9 | - | - | TGTGCCAGCAGCGTGGGGACTCGCACAGATACGCAGTATTTT | CASSVGTRTDTQYF
TRBJ1-6 | TRBV4-1 | TRBD1 | - | TGCGCCAGCAGCCGCTCCCTTTTTCGGGACACCCAGGGGGACCTCCACTTT | CASSRSLFRDTQGDLHF
TRBJ2-1 | TRBV20-1 | - | - | TGCAGTGCTCCGGGAGAGGATGAGCAGTTCTTC | CSAPGEDEQFF
TRBJ2-1 | TRBV5-4 | - | - | TGTGCCAGCAGCTTGGGAAGGCAGGGGAGTTACAATGAGCAGTTCTTC | CASSLGRQGSYNEQFF
TRBJ2-7 | TRBV29-1 | TRBD2 | - | TGCAGCGCCCTACTAGCGGGAGGGGAATCCTACGAGCAGTACTTC | CSALLAGGESYEQYF
TRBJ1-4 | TRBV29-1 | - | - | TGCAGCGTAACAGGCCCGTCTAATGAAAAACTGTTTTTT | CSVTGPSNEKLFF
TRBJ2-5 | TRBV5-6 | TRBD2 | once | TGTGCCAGCAGCTTGAGGCCACTTCGGACGGGAGGGACCCAGTACTTC | CASSLRPLRTGGTQYF
TRBJ2-7 | TRBV9 | TRBD2 | - | TGTGCCAGCAGCTTCAGTCCCGGGACTAGCGGGAGGCCAGGCGAGCAGTACTTC | CASSFSPGTSGRPGEQYF
TRBJ1-3 | TRBV5-1 | TRBD1 | few | TGCGCCAGCAGCTGGGGACAGCCAGGAAACACCATATATTTT | CASSWGQPGNTIYF
TRBJ1-2 | TRBV29-1 | - | - | TGCAGCGTTGAAGTAGCTTACCGATATGGCTACACCTTC | CSVEVAYRYGYTF
TRBJ1-4 | TRBV9 | TRBD1 | - | TGTGCCAGCAGCGCCGGGACAGGGATCGAAAAACTGTTTTTT | CASSAGTGIEKLFF
TRBJ2-3 | TRBV7-9 | - | - | TGTGCCAGCAGCCCGCGGGACAGAGACACAGATACGCAGTATTTT | CASSPRDRDTDTQYF
TRBJ2-7 | TRBV9 | TRBD1 | once | TGTGCCAGCAGCGTCGGACAGGCTGCCTACGAGCAGTACTTC | CASSVGQAAYEQYF
TRBJ1-2 | TRBV15 | - | - | TGTGCCACCAGCAGAGCGGGGAGGGCTGGTGGCTACACCTTC | CATSRAGRAGGYTF
TRBJ2-3 | TRBV7-9 | TRBD1 | - | TGTGCCAGCGGACCACAGGGGTTCAATACGCAGTATTTT | CASGPQGFNTQYF
TRBJ2-2 | TRBV6-5 | - | - | TGTGCCACCGGTGACTGGTCCGGCGGGGAGCTGTTTTTT | CATGDWSGGELFF
TRBJ2-3 | TRBV6-5 | TRBD1 | - | TGTGCCAGCAGCCGGGGGACAGGAGTTGCAGATACGCAGTATTTT | CASSRGTGVADTQYF
TRBJ2-3 | TRBV7-9 | TRBD2 | - | TGTGCCAGCAGCGGACTAGCGGGAGTTAGCACAGATACGCAGTATTTT | CASSGLAGVSTDTQYF
TRBJ2-4 | TRBV6-5 | TRBD1 | - | TGTGCCAGCAGTCCTGGACAGGGCTGGAACATTCAGTACTTC | CASSPGQGWNIQYF
TRBJ2-7 | TRBV11-2 | - | few | TGTGCCAGCAGCCCCTCCCCCTGGGCTGAGGAGCAGTACTTC | CASSPSPWAEEQYF
TRBJ2-5 | TRBV7-9 | - | - | TGTGCCAGCACTGTAAAAGAGACCCAGTACTTC | CASTVKETQYF
TRBJ2-1 | TRBV2 | TRBD2 | - | TGTGCCAGCAGAGTTAGCGGGAGGGCCGTCAATGAGCAGTTCTTC | CASRVSGRAVNEQFF
TRBJ2-2 | TRBV29-1 | TRBD2 | few | TGCAGCGGAGGACTAGCGGAAAACACCGGGGAGCTGTTTTTT | CSGGLAENTGELFF
TRBJ2-7 | TRBV5-4 | TRBD1 | once | TGTGCCAGCAGCTTGCGGACAGGGGCATTGACCTACGAGCAGTACTTC | CASSLRTGALTYEQYF
TRBJ1-2 | TRBV6-5 | - | - | TGTGCCAGCAGTTACTCGGGCAATAACTATGGCTACACCTTC | CASSYSGNNYGYTF
TRBJ1-6 | TRBV6-1 | TRBD1 | - | TGTGCCAGCAGTCCGGGACAGGGTTATTCACCCCTCCACTTT | CASSPGQGYSPLHF
TRBJ2-5 | TRBV20-1 | - | - | TGCAGTGCTAGAGACAGAAAGACCCAGTACTTC | CSARDRKTQYF
TRBJ2-3 | TRBV5-4 | - | - | TGTGCCAGCAGCTTGTTGCGAGGAGTAGATACGCAGTATTTT | CASSLLRGVDTQYF
TRBJ2-5 | TRBV6-1 | - | few | TGTGCCAGCGGCGTAAACCCTGGGGGGCAAGAGACCCAGTACTTC | CASGVNPGGQETQYF
TRBJ1-1 | TRBV11-2 | TRBD1 | - | TGTGCCAGCAGCTTAGGACAGGGGGGTGAAGCTTTCTTT | CASSLGQGGEAFF
TRBJ1-3 | TRBV25-1 | TRBD1 | - | TGTGCCAGCAGTGAATTAAGTCAGGGGGGCTCTGGAAGCACCATATATTTT | CASSELSQGGSGSTIYF
TRBJ2-7 | TRBV2 | - | once | TGTGCCAGCAGGCCCGGGACAATTACCTACGAGCAGTACTTC | CASRPGTITYEQYF
TRBJ2-7 | TRBV20-1 | - | once | TGCAGTGCTAGGGAGGGCTACGAGCAGTACTTC | CSAREGYEQYF
TRBJ1-1 | TRBV5-6 | - | - | TGTGCCAGCAGCTTGATCGTTATGAACACTGAAGCTTTCTTT | CASSLIVMNTEAFF
TRBJ2-5 | TRBV18 | TRBD2 | - | TGTGCCAGCTCACCACTCGACTCAGCGGGAGTAGGAGAGACCCAGTACTTC | CASSPLDSAGVGETQYF